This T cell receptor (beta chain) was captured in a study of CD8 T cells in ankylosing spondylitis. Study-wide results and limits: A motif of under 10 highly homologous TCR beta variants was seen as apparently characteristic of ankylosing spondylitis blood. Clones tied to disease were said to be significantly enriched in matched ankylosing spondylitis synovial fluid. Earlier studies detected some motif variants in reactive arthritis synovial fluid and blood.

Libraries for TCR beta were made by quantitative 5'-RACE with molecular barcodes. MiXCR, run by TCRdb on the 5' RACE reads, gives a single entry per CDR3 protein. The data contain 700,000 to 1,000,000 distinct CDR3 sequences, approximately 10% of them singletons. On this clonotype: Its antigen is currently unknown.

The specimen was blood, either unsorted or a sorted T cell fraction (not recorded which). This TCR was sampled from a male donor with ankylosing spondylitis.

The CDR3 DNA reads as TGCAGCGTTGCCGGGGGAACTAATCAGCCCCAGCATTTT. Translation gives CSVAGGTNQPQHF. The J gene is TRBJ1-5, the V gene TRBV29-1; D may be TRBD1 (5 bases). Germline V gene data show CDR1 as SQVTM and CDR2 as ANQGSEA. The CDR3 loop spans 13 amino acids. Trimming removed 4 bases at V and 4 bases at J, with 11 bases between. The full variable domain, with the rest looked up from reference TRBV29-1 and TRBJ1-5, is SAVISQKPSRDICQRGTSLTIQCQVDSQVTMMFWYRQQPGQSLTLIATANQGSEATYESGFVIDKFPISRPNLTFSTLTVSNMSPEDSSIYLCSVAGGTNQPQHFGDGTRLSIL.